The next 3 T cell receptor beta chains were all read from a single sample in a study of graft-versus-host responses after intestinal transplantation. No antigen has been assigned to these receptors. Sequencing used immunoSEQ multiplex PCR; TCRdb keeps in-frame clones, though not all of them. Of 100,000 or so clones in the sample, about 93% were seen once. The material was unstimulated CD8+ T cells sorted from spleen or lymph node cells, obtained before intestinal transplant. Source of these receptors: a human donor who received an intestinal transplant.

CDR3: CASASGLAQEQYF. The CDR3 nucleotides read TGTGCCAGCGCCTCTGGACTAGCTCAAGAGCAGTACTTC. The chain links TRBV19 to TRBJ2-7, with 8 bases matching TRBD2. Trimming took 9 bases from V and 7 from J; bases not matched to a gene: 11. Germline CDR1 reads LNHDA; CDR2 reads SQIVND (reference sequence). The CDR3 extends over 13 amino acids.

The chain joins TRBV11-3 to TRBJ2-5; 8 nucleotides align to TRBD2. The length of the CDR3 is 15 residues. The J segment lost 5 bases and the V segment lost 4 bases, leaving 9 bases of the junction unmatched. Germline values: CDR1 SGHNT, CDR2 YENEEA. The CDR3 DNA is TGTGCCAGCAGCTCCCCCGGGGGGGCCGGGGAGACCCAGTACTTC. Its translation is CASSSPGGAGETQYF.

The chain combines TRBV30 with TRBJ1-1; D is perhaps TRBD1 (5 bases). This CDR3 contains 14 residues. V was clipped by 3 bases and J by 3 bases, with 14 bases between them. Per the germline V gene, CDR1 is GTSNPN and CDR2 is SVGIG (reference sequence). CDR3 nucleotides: TGTGCCTGGAGGCTTGGGGGGTGGGACACTGAAGCTTTCTTT. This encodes CAWRLGGWDTEAFF.